One and the same sample provided the 7 T cell receptor beta chains below, sequenced in a study of blood T cell repertoires in COVID-19. The data were produced by immunoSEQ multiplex PCR, yet TCRdb's version contains in-frame clones alone and is incomplete. Here the sample spans about 120,000 clones, 81% being singletons. The sequenced material came from peripheral blood. These TCRs come from a human donor in a cohort sampled during active COVID-19.

This clone was found a few times. The chain uses TRBV12-3 or TRBV12-4 and TRBJ1-1, with TRBD1 as a possible D gene (5 bases). Trimming cost V 7 bases and J 7 bases, with 13 bases left between them. The CDR3 is 12 residues long. The CDR3 loop is CASNSRVVEAFF. Written as DNA, the CDR3 is TGTGCCAGCAATAGCAGGGTTGTTGAAGCTTTCTTT.

The chain has TRBV5-8 and TRBJ2-3; 12 nucleotides align to TRBD1. The V gene's germline CDR1 is SGHTS and CDR2 YDEGEE. Germline trimming cut 4 bases from V and 3 bases from J; bases unmatched to any gene: 3. This CDR3 is 15 amino acids long. The chain's CDR3 is CASSAGQGATDTQYF. CDR3 DNA sequence: TGTGCCAGCAGCGCGGGACAGGGGGCAACAGATACGCAGTATTTT.

The chain has TRBV10-3 and TRBJ1-1; 7 nucleotides align to TRBD1. From germline, CDR1 is ENHRY and CDR2 SYGVKD. This CDR3 is built from 14 residues. V was pared by 3 bases and J by 4 bases, with 5 bases of the junction left unmatched. The CDR3 DNA reads TGTGCCATCAGTGACCCGACAGGGACCACTGAAGCTTTCTTT. It is translated as CAISDPTGTTEAFF.

The chain employs TRBV28 and TRBJ2-7; 9 bases align to TRBD2. V was pared by 3 bases and J by 2 bases, with 5 bases of the junction left unmatched. This CDR3 region has 15 residues. Germline V CDR1 and CDR2: MDHEN, SYDVKM. The CDR3 region has the DNA TGTGCCAGCAGTTTGAGCGGGAGGCCCCCCTACGAGCAGTACTTC. It translates to CASSLSGRPPYEQYF.

V is TRBV29-1 and J is TRBJ1-1, with TRBD1 as a possible D gene (6 bases). The CDR3 has 13 residues. Germline values: CDR1 SQVTM, CDR2 ANQGSEA. Deletions cut 4 bases from V and 1 base from J, with 10 bases between. Here the CDR3 DNA reads TGCAGCGTTGTTAAACAGGGGAACACTGAAGCTTTCTTT. It codes for CSVVKQGNTEAFF.

In its sample, this clone was seen once. The J gene is TRBJ1-2, the V gene TRBV5-1, with 7 bases identical to TRBD1. The CDR3 consists of 13 residues. V shed 4 bases and J 8 bases; nucleotides not matched to a gene: 8. Germline CDR1 SGHRS, CDR2 YFSETQ. CDR3 region: CASSMTGSLGYTF. The DNA of the CDR3 is TGCGCCAGCAGCATGACAGGGAGTTTGGGCTACACCTTC.

This clone was counted between two and nine times. V and J are TRBV29-1 and TRBJ1-1; no clear D gene. This CDR3 is built from 12 residues. Germline values: CDR1 SQVTM, CDR2 ANQGSEA. CDR3 DNA: TGCAGTACTATCCGGGAGTACACTGAAGCTTTCTTT. Its protein is CSTIREYTEAFF.